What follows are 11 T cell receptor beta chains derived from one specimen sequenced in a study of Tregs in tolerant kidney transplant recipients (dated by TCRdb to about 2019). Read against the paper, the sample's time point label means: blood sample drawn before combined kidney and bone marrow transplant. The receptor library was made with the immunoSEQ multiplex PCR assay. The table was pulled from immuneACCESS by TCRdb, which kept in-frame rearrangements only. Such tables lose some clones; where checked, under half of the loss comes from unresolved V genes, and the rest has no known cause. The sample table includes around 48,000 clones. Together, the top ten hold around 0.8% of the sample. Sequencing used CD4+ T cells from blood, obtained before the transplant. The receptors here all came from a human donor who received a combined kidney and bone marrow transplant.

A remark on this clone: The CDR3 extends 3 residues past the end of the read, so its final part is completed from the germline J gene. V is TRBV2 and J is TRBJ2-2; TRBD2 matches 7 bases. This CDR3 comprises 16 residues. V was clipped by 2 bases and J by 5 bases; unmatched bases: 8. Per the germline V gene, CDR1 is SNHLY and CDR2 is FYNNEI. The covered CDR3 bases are TGTGCCAGCAGTGAATCTCCAGGACTAGGGACCGGGGAG. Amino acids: CASSESPGLGTGE. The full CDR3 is CASSESPGLGTGELFF.

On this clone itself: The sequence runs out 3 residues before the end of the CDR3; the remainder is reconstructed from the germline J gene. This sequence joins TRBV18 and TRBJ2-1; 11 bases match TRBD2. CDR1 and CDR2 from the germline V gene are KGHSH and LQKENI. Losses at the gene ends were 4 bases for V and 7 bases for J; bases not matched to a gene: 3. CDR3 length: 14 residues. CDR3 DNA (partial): TGTGCCAGCTCACAACTAGCGGGAGAGAATGAG. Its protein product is CASSQLAGENE. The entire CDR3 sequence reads CASSQLAGENEQFF.

The CDR3 loop is CASSLGGQANEQFF. CDR3 DNA (partial): TGTGCCAGCAGCCTCGGGGGGCAGGCCAATGAG. The V gene is TRBV7-9, the J gene TRBJ2-1; D may be TRBD2 (7 bases). The DNA ends 3 residues before the CDR3 does, and the rest of the CDR3 is filled in from the germline J gene. Germline V gene sequence: CDR1 SEHNR, CDR2 FQNEAQ (reference sequence). CDR3 length: 14 residues. Trimming cost V 5 bases and J 6 bases, with 14 bases left between them.

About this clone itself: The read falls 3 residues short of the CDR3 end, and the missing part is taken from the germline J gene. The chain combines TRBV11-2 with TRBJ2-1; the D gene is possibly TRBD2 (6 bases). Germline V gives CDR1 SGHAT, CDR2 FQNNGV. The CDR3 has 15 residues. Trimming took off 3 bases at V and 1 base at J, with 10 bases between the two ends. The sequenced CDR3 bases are TGTGCCAGCAGCTTCTCGGACTATTCCTACAATGAG. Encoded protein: CASSFSDYSYNE. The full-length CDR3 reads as CASSFSDYSYNEQFF.

The sequenced part of the CDR3 DNA is TGTGCCAGCTCACCCAAGGGGGCAGATACG. Amino acids: CASSPKGADT. The entire CDR3 sequence reads CASSPKGADTQYF. This chain connects TRBV18 to TRBJ2-3; the D gene is possibly TRBD1 (6 bases). With the read ending 3 residues before the CDR3 end, the germline J gene is used to fill in that end. The V end was cut by 3 bases, the J end by 4 bases, with 8 bases between. CDR1 and CDR2 from the germline V gene are KGHSH and LQKENI. This CDR3 contains 13 residues.

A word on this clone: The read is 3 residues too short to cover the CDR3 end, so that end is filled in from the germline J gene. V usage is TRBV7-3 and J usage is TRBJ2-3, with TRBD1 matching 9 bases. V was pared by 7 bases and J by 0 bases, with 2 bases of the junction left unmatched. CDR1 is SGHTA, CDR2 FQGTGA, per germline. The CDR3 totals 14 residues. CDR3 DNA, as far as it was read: TGTGCCAGCAAACAGGGGGCTAGCACAGATACG. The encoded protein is CASKQGASTDT. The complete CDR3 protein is CASKQGASTDTQYF.

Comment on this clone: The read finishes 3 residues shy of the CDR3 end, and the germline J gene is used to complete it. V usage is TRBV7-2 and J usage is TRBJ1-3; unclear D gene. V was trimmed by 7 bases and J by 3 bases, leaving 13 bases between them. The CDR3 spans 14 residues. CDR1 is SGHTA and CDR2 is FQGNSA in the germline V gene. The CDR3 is CASTPPGNGNTIYF. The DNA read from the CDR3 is TGTGCCAGCACCCCCCCGGGTAATGGAAACACC.

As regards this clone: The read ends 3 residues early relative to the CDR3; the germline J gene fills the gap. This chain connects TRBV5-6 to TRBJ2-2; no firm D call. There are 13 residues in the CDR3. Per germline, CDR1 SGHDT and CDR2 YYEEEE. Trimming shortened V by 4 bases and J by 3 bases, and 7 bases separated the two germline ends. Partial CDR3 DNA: TGTGCCAGCAGCCGTCAGGACACCGGGGAG. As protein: CASSRQDTGE. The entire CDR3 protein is CASSRQDTGELFF. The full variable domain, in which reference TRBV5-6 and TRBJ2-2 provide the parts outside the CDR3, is DAGVTQSPTHLIKTRGQQVTLRCSPKSGHDTVSWYQQALGQGPQFIFQYYEEEERQRGNFPDRFSGHQFPNYSSELNVNALLLGDSALYLCASSRQDTGELFFGEGSRLTVL.

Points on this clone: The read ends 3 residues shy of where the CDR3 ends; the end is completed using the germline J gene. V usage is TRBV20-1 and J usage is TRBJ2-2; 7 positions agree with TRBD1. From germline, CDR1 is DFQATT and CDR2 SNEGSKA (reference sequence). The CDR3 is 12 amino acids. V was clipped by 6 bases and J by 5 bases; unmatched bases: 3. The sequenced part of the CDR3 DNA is TGCAGTGCAAAGACAGGGACCGGGGAG. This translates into CSAKTGTGE. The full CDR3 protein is CSAKTGTGELFF.

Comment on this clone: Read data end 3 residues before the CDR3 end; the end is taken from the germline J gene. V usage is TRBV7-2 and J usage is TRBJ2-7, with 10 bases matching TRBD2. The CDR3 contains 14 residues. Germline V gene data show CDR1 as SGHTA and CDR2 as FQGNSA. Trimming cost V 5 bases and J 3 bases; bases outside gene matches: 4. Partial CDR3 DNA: TGTGCCAGCAGCCCTCGGACTAGCGGCTACGAG. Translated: CASSPRTSGYE. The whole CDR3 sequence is CASSPRTSGYEQYF.

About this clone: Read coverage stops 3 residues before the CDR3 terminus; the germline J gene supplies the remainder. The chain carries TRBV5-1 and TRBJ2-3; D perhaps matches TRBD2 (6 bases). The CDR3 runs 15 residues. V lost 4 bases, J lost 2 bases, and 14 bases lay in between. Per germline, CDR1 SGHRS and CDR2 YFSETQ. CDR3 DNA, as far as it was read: TGCGCCAGCAGCCCGACCGGAGGGTACACAGATACG. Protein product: CASSPTGGYTDT. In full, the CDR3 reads CASSPTGGYTDTQYF.